One sample yielded the 21 T cell receptor beta chains listed below, sequenced in a study of Graves' ophthalmopathy and Graves' hyperthyroidism. Amplification targeted the TCR beta CDR3 regions, with RNA transcripts as the source material. RT-PCR was first run with HTBI primers, then multiplex PCR in a second round. TCRdb re-derived calls from the multiplex PCR reads in MiXCR, one entry per CDR3 protein. The sample holds hundreds of thousands of distinct CDR3 sequences, 40% seen once. The sequencing input was peripheral blood. Source of these receptors: an adult man with Graves' ophthalmopathy.

This chain joins TRBV11-2 and TRBJ2-7; no reliable D call. There are 15 residues in the CDR3. V was cut by 6 bases and J by 0 bases, with 15 bases left in between. The germline V gene has CDR1 SGHAT and CDR2 FQNNGV. This CDR3 reads CASSFPDHSSYEQYF. Written as DNA, the CDR3 is TGTGCCAGCAGTTTCCCGGACCATTCCTCCTACGAGCAGTACTTC.

This clonotype has more than one count but fewer than ten. CDR3: CASSPGTFISLDTEAFF. CDR3 DNA: TGCGCCAGCAGCCCCGGGACGTTTATCTCGTTAGACACTGAAGCTTTCTTT. The chain links TRBV4-1 to TRBJ1-1, with D perhaps matching TRBD1 (5 bases). V was cut by 4 bases and J by 3 bases, with 21 bases left in between. CDR3 length: 17 residues. Germline CDR1 reads MGHRA; CDR2 reads YSYEKL.

Ten or more counts support this clonotype. The gene calls are TRBV7-9 and TRBJ1-2; D remains ambiguous. V lost 2 bases and J lost 2, with 6 bases in between. Germline assignment: CDR1 SEHNR and CDR2 FQNEAQ (reference sequence). The CDR3 consists of 13 residues. This CDR3 is CASSLWQNYGYTF. Here the CDR3 DNA reads TGTGCCAGCAGCTTATGGCAGAACTATGGCTACACCTTC.

Only a few counts were recorded for this clonotype. As DNA, the CDR3 is TGCAGCGTTCCGCCGAGGGGGGGGCCCTACCAAGAGACCCAGTACTTC. This gives the protein CSVPPRGGPYQETQYF. This chain joins TRBV29-1 and TRBJ2-5, with D perhaps TRBD2 (7 bases). Between the trimmed V and J ends, which lost 5 bases and 0 bases, there was a span of 19 bases. From germline, CDR1 is SQVTM and CDR2 ANQGSEA. This CDR3 has 16 amino acids.

This sequence joins TRBV29-1 and TRBJ1-1; D is unclear. The CDR3 contains 11 residues. Germline V gene sequence: CDR1 SQVTM, CDR2 ANQGSEA. V lost 8 bases and J lost 0, with 7 bases in between. CDR3 residues: CSISVNTEAFF. CDR3 DNA sequence: TGCAGCATTAGCGTGAACACTGAAGCTTTCTTT.

This clonotype showed up just a few times. Compared with germline, one end of the junction differs, possibly owing to a read error. The chain is built from TRBV11-2 and TRBJ2-7, with 7 bases fitting TRBD1. The CDR3 runs 15 residues. Germline V gene data show CDR1 as SGHAT and CDR2 as FQNNGV. The CDR3 loop reads CASSQGLEQGWEQYF. In DNA form, the CDR3 reads TGCGCCAGCAGCCAAGGCCTAGAACAGGGGTGGGAGCAGTACTTC.

This chain uses TRBV7-9 with TRBJ2-7; TRBD1 matches at 7 bases. The germline gives CDR1 SEHNR, CDR2 FQNEAQ (reference sequence). The CDR3 consists of 15 residues. The V segment lost 4 bases and the J segment 1 base; nucleotides outside the gene matches: 7. CDR3 sequence (DNA): TGTGCCAGCAGCTCAGACAGGGATTCTTCCTACGAGCAGTACTTC. Translated: CASSSDRDSSYEQYF.

The rearrangement links TRBV11-1 to TRBJ2-7; unclear D gene. V was shortened by 6 bases and J by 3 bases, with 21 bases between the two germline ends. The CDR3 is 16 amino acids. The germline V gene has CDR1 SGHAT and CDR2 FQDESV (reference sequence). This CDR3 is CASSYSVTTINYEQYF. Here the CDR3 DNA reads TGTGCCAGCAGTTACTCGGTCACGACGATTAACTACGAGCAGTACTTC.

This clonotype was seen ten or more times. One end of the junction does not line up with germline, which may come from a read error. This chain uses TRBV29-1 with TRBJ2-5; TRBD1 might be the D (6 bases). Germline assignment: CDR1 SQVTM and CDR2 ANQGSEA. This CDR3 is built from 12 residues. The CDR3 nucleotides read TGCAGCGTTGAAATCACCCAGACAGGCCCGCACTTC. It specifies CSVEITQTGPHF. The entire variable domain, with the rest obtained from reference TRBV29-1 and TRBJ2-5, is as follows: SAVISQKPSRDICQRGTSLTIQCQVDSQVTMMFWYRQQPGQSLTLIATANQGSEATYESGFVIDKFPISRPNLTFSTLTVSNMSPEDSSIYLCSVEITQTGPHFGPGTRLLVL.

This clonotype was observed once. The CDR3 spells CASSFSAGSGANVLTF. The CDR3 region has the DNA TGTGCCAGCAGCTTTTCGGCGGGATCTGGGGCCAACGTCCTGACTTTC. The chain joins TRBV7-2 to TRBJ2-6, with TRBD2 as a possible D gene (6 bases). The V gene lost 3 bases and the J gene lost 1 base, with 10 bases spanning the gap. Germline V gives CDR1 SGHTA, CDR2 FQGNSA. The CDR3 runs 16 residues.

The chain couples TRBV19 to TRBJ1-3, with 7 bases lining up with TRBD1. The CDR3 is made up of 15 amino acids. Germline V gene lookup returns CDR1 LNHDA and CDR2 SQIVND (reference sequence). The junction had 9 bases not matched to a gene; V was cut back by 5 bases and J by 5 bases. DNA for the CDR3: TGTGCCAGTAGTCCCGGGACAGCCAGCCGAAACACCATATATTTT. Its translation: CASSPGTASRNTIYF.

Worth noting for this clonotype: This sequence may be a read error, since a much larger clone differs from it by one base. The chain combines TRBV20-1 with TRBJ2-7; D possibly uses TRBD1 or TRBD2 (5 bases each). The CDR3 has 12 amino acids. Germline CDR1 and CDR2: DFQATT and SNEGSKA (reference sequence). The CDR3 sequence: CSARDGSYEQCF. CDR3 nucleotides: TGCAGTGCGAGGGACGGGTCCTACGAGCAGTGCTTC.

About this clonotype itself: Compared with germline, one end of the junction differs, possibly owing to a read error. This chain links TRBV7-9 with TRBJ2-7, with 11 bases that match TRBD1. The germline V gene encodes CDR1 SEHNR and CDR2 FQNEAQ (reference sequence). This CDR3 has 16 amino acids. The CDR3 reads CASSQELDRGLCEQYF. DNA for the CDR3: TGCGCCAGCAGCCAAGAACTGGACAGGGGGCTCTGCGAGCAGTACTTC.

About this clonotype itself: One end of the junction fails to match germline, which may point to a read error. This chain joins TRBV7-9 and TRBJ1-2; the match to TRBD1 covers 9 bases. The CDR3 runs 16 residues. Germline V gene sequence: CDR1 SEHNR, CDR2 FQNEAQ (reference sequence). CDR3 residues: CASGLGPDRGIVGYTF. In nucleotides, the CDR3 is TGTGCCAGCGGCTTAGGCCCCGACAGGGGGATAGTTGGCTACACCTTC.

Worth noting for this clonotype: This CDR3 fails to terminate in the conserved phenylalanine or tryptophan, so it likely reflects a read error. The CDR3 DNA reads TGTGCCAGCAGAAAAGTAGCGGGGGGGCCAGAGACCCAGTACTCC. Its translation is CASRKVAGGPETQYS. V and J are TRBV12-3 or TRBV12-4 and TRBJ2-5; 11 bases align to TRBD2. The CDR3 is 15 residues long. V lost 6 bases, J lost 4 bases, and 7 bases stayed unmatched.

This clonotype was counted only a few times. The rearrangement links TRBV19 to TRBJ2-7, with D possibly TRBD2 on 6 matching bases. Trimming took 1 base from V and 0 from J, leaving 7 bases between them. The germline V gene encodes CDR1 LNHDA and CDR2 SQIVND (reference sequence). The CDR3 has 14 amino acids. The CDR3 loop reads CASSIGGISYEQYF. CDR3 in DNA: TGTGCCAGTAGTATAGGCGGGATCTCCTACGAGCAGTACTTC.

Ten or more counts support this clonotype. This sequence joins TRBV14 and TRBJ1-2; 12 nucleotides line up with TRBD1. Per germline, CDR1 SGHDN and CDR2 FVKESK. The length of the CDR3 is 14 residues. V lost 4 bases and J lost 8; bases outside the gene matches: 5. The CDR3 nucleotides are TGTGCCAGCAGCCGGGACAGGGGGCTTTACGGCTACACCTTC. Translating gives CASSRDRGLYGYTF.

This clonotype was observed a handful of times. This chain links TRBV2 with TRBJ2-5; a weak D match, TRBD1 (6 bases). Germline V lookup: CDR1 SNHLY, CDR2 FYNNEI. The CDR3 runs 18 residues. The V gene lost 3 bases and the J gene lost 5 bases, with 25 bases spanning the gap. The CDR3 protein is CASSDRTAFLGVGETQYF. In nucleotides, the CDR3 is TGTGCCAGCAGTGACCGGACAGCCTTTCTTGGGGTGGGGGAGACCCAGTACTTC.

A note on this clonotype: At one boundary the junction diverges from the germline segment, which might be a read error. The chain carries TRBV25-1 and TRBJ1-3; 8 bases line up with TRBD1. The CDR3 length is 17 residues. CDR1 and CDR2 from the germline V gene are MGHDK and SYGVNS. CDR3 region: CASSHLGQGGPGNAIYF. The CDR3, as DNA: TGTGCCAGCAGCCACCTCGGACAGGGAGGACCTGGAAACGCCATATATTTT. The full variable domain, its missing parts supplied by reference TRBV25-1 and TRBJ1-3, is EADIYQTPRYLVIGTGKKITLECSQTMGHDKMYWYQQDPGMELHLIHYSYGVNSTEKGDLSSESTVSRIRTEHFPLTLESARPSHTSQYLCASSHLGQGGPGNAIYFGEGSWLTVV.

This chain connects TRBV12-3 or TRBV12-4 to TRBJ2-7; D is possibly TRBD1 (5 bases). The CDR3 extends over 12 amino acids. V lost 1 base to trimming and J lost 8 bases, with 9 bases between them. CDR3 nucleotides: TGTGCCAGCAGTTTAGAGGGGTACCAGCAGTACTTC. Its translation: CASSLEGYQQYF.

The chain carries TRBV11-2 and TRBJ2-7; 10 bases agree with TRBD1. The CDR3 covers 13 residues. Trimming at V came to 5 bases and at J to 9 bases, leaving 7 bases not matched to a gene. Germline V lookup: CDR1 SGHAT, CDR2 FQNNGV. CDR3 protein: CASSDRGLNGQYF. CDR3 DNA: TGTGCCAGCAGCGACAGGGGGCTAAACGGGCAGTACTTC.